This T cell receptor (beta chain) comes out of a study of metastatic and nonmetastatic thyroid tumors. Study overall: A comparison of repertoires was made across blood and tumor or nodule tissue from malignant and benign thyroid patients.

Per the study methods: Clinicopathological groups differed in CDR3, with these differences serving to build a distant-metastasis classifier for papillary thyroid cancer. TCRdb re-analyzed the PCR reads through MiXCR. These V and J calls derive from TCRdb rather than the authors' analysis. The sample carries about 56,000 clones, 30% recorded once. Study-level findings and limits: Reported TCR beta diversity, measured in blood and tumor, was significantly higher for malignant thyroid tumors than for benign nodules.

Patients had received no treatment of any kind before thyroid surgery. Per germline, CDR1 MGHRA and CDR2 YSYEKL. V was cut by 1 base and J by 2 bases, with 11 bases left in between. The CDR3 loop spans 15 amino acids. Regarding this clone: No antigen is known for it.

Source material: blood. The sequence was obtained from a female donor with papillary thyroid cancer or a benign thyroid nodule (not recorded which). Some clones in this sample may be carry-over from other donors' samples. This chain joins TRBV4-1 and TRBJ1-2; a weak D match, TRBD1 (6 bases). This chain's CDR3 is CASSQVYGTNYGYTF. The CDR3, as DNA: TGCGCCAGCAGCCAAGTTTATGGGACAAACTATGGCTACACCTTC.